This T cell receptor beta chain appears in the sequencing data of a study of cytomegalovirus exposure and HLA in healthy donors. PCR involved 60 Vbeta and 13 Jbeta primers. Generated by immunoSEQ multiplex PCR, the TCRdb table keeps only in-frame clones and is missing some. Among tens of thousands of clones listed, around 92% were seen once. Remarks on this clone: Its antigen remains unidentified.

Germline V CDR1 and CDR2: SGHTA, FQGTGA. This CDR3 spans 15 amino acids. V was pared by 1 base and J by 3 bases, with 10 bases between. Study-wide points: For most TCR sequences rarity was the rule, although some public TCRs occurred in many donors. Certain sequence variants were highly shared and formed a cluster, and this cluster was likely a sequencing artifact. Testing in vitro showed a few CMV-associated chains specific for CMV antigens.

The clonotype comes from a man aged 25 to 40 in good health and CMV-seropositive. This chain links TRBV7-3 with TRBJ1-3; TRBD1 is a possible D gene (5 bases). The specimen sequenced was PBMCs. CDR3 loop: CASSLNGGVGNTIYF. The CDR3 DNA reads TGTGCCAGCAGCTTAAATGGAGGGGTTGGAAACACCATATATTTT.